This passage covers 25 T cell receptor beta chains from one sample sequenced in a study of spatial heterogeneity in lung cancer. Time point of the sample: blood at routine non-recurrence follow-up after resection. Via MiXCR, TCRdb re-called the 5' RACE reads, giving one row per CDR3 protein. The repertoire holds tens of thousands of distinct CDR3 sequences, approximately 10% seen once, with roughly 32% in the top ten. Sample: PBMCs, taken at follow-up. The source of these receptors is a male donor with early-stage non-small cell lung cancer.

This clonotype was counted many times. The chain carries TRBV20-1 and TRBJ2-1, with 7 bases matching TRBD2. Germline assignment: CDR1 DFQATT and CDR2 SNEGSKA (reference sequence). V shed 7 bases and J 2 bases; nucleotides not matched to a gene: 5. CDR3 length: 13 residues. The chain's CDR3 is CSGEGTTYNEQFF. CDR3 DNA: TGCAGTGGTGAAGGGACTACCTACAATGAGCAGTTCTTC.

V is TRBV7-9 and J is TRBJ1-1; 8 bases are shared with TRBD1. The J segment lost 6 bases and the V segment lost 3 bases, leaving 3 bases of the junction unmatched. Per germline, CDR1 SEHNR and CDR2 FQNEAQ (reference sequence). This CDR3 region has 13 residues. The CDR3 nucleotides read TGTGCCAGCAGCTTGGCGACAGGGGCTGAAGCTTTCTTT. Translation: CASSLATGAEAFF. The full variable domain, completed using reference TRBV7-9 and TRBJ1-1, is DTGVSQNPRHKITKRGQNVTFRCDPISEHNRLYWYRQTLGQGPEFLTYFQNEAQLEKSRLLSDRFSAERPKGSFSTLEIQRTEQGDSAMYLCASSLATGAEAFFGQGTRLTVV.

The chain has TRBV6-5 and TRBJ2-7, with 7 bases matching TRBD2. The CDR3 loop spans 14 amino acids. CDR1 is MNHEY and CDR2 is SVGAGI in the germline V gene. With 6 bases clipped from V and 4 bases from J, the junction kept 9 bases outside the gene matches. CDR3 sequence (DNA): TGTGCCAGCAGGAGCGGCGGGAGTTTGTACGAGCAGTACTTC. This translates into CASRSGGSLYEQYF.

This clonotype showed up many times. V and J are TRBV6-2 or TRBV6-3 and TRBJ1-5; TRBD1 is a possible D gene (5 bases). Trimming cost V 0 bases and J 7 bases, with 16 bases left between them. The CDR3 loop spans 16 amino acids. The germline V gene has CDR1 MNHEY and CDR2 SVGEGT. CDR3 protein: CASSYSGHTARQPQHF. The CDR3 DNA follows: TGTGCCAGCAGTTACTCGGGGCACACGGCAAGGCAGCCCCAGCATTTT.

There are many counts of this clonotype. V and J are TRBV20-1 and TRBJ2-1; 10 bases match TRBD2. V was pared by 5 bases and J by 6 bases, with 7 bases of the junction left unmatched. This CDR3 has 14 residues. Germline values: CDR1 DFQATT, CDR2 SNEGSKA (reference sequence). For the CDR3, the DNA is TGCAGTGCTCTCTCCAGCGGGAGGGGCAATGAGCAGTTCTTC. Its translation is CSALSSGRGNEQFF.

This clonotype was found many times. This chain connects TRBV29-1 to TRBJ1-2; D perhaps matches TRBD1 (5 bases). V shed 2 bases and J shed 8 bases, with 12 bases lying between them. Germline assignment: CDR1 SQVTM and CDR2 ANQGSEA. CDR3 length: 12 amino acids. In DNA, the CDR3 is TGCAGCGTTGAACGCGGGACGGCCGGCTACACCTTC. As protein: CSVERGTAGYTF.

This clonotype was detected ten times or more. The J gene is TRBJ2-5, the V gene TRBV5-1; 7 nucleotides agree with TRBD1. Germline lookup yields CDR1 SGHRS and CDR2 YFSETQ. The CDR3 loop spans 16 amino acids. Germline trimming cut 3 bases from V and 2 bases from J; bases unmatched to any gene: 10. CDR3 residues: CASSSTGTAWQETQYF. CDR3 sequence (DNA): TGCGCCAGCAGCTCCACCGGGACAGCGTGGCAAGAGACCCAGTACTTC.

This clonotype was recorded at least ten times. CDR3 in DNA: TGTGCCAGCAGCTTAGTTCCCAGCGGGGCTGGCACAGATACGCAGTATTTT. It is translated as CASSLVPSGAGTDTQYF. J is TRBJ2-3 and V is TRBV7-2; 7 bases map to TRBD2. CDR3 length equals 17 residues. Germline values: CDR1 SGHTA, CDR2 FQGNSA. The ends lost 1 base at V and 1 base at J; junction bases unmatched: 8.

Comments on this clonotype: A read error may explain this, as a much larger clone is one base away. The chain uses TRBV5-1 and TRBJ2-5; D is perhaps TRBD1 (6 bases). Germline V lookup: CDR1 SGHRS, CDR2 YFSETQ. The CDR3 is 16 amino acids. CDR3 sequence: CTSSPNLRDKGETQYF. CDR3 sequence (DNA): TGCACCAGCAGCCCGAACCTCCGGGACAAAGGGGAGACCCAGTACTTC.

The genes are TRBV7-2 and TRBJ2-7; the D gene is possibly TRBD2 (5 bases). From germline, CDR1 is SGHTA and CDR2 FQGNSA. The CDR3 consists of 15 residues. The germline V and J ends were trimmed by 3 bases and 0 bases, with 12 bases remaining between them. The DNA for the CDR3 is TGTGCCAGCAGCTTGGGATCCGGGAACTCCTACGAGCAGTACTTC. It yields the protein CASSLGSGNSYEQYF.

V gene TRBV4-3 combines with J gene TRBJ2-3; D tentatively reads TRBD1 or TRBD2 (5 bases each). V was pared by 0 bases and J by 8 bases, with 12 bases between. The CDR3 is 14 residues long. The germline gives CDR1 LGHNA, CDR2 YSLEER. The CDR3 DNA is TGCGCCAGCAGCCAAGATTGGAGTGGGGGTACGCAGTATTTT. It translates to CASSQDWSGGTQYF.

The V gene is TRBV12-1, the J gene TRBJ2-6. TRBV12-1 is termed a pseudogene. CDR3 length equals 15 residues. This CDR3 reads CASRPAISGANVLTF. The CDR3 DNA sequence: TGTGCCAGCAGACCAGCTATCTCTGGGGCCAACGTCCTGACTTTC.

The chain carries TRBV18 and TRBJ2-1; D is perhaps TRBD2 (6 bases). CDR1 and CDR2 (germline): KGHSH, LQKENI. The CDR3 runs to 16 residues. The ends were cut back, 6 bases at V and 7 bases at J, with 22 bases in the middle. Written as DNA, the CDR3 is TGTGCCAGCTCCCAAACCGGGATCCCCGCGGGGAATGAGCAGTTCTTC. It codes for CASSQTGIPAGNEQFF.

The chain is built from TRBV12-3 or TRBV12-4 and TRBJ1-6; D not certain. Between the trimmed V and J ends, which lost 3 bases and 5 bases, there was a span of 14 bases. This CDR3 spans 16 amino acids. CDR3 DNA sequence: TGTGCCAGCAGTTTGAATCGGCCGAGAAATAATTCACCCCTCCACTTT. This codes for CASSLNRPRNNSPLHF.

Many counts were recorded for this clonotype. This chain links TRBV25-1 with TRBJ2-7, with 7 bases fitting TRBD1. CDR1 and CDR2 from the germline V gene are MGHDK and SYGVNS. The CDR3 spans 17 residues. V dropped 2 bases and J dropped 3; count of bases not matched to a gene: 13. As DNA, the CDR3 is TGTGCCAGCAGTGAACCCGGGACAGATAAGTTTTACTACGAGCAGTACTTC. This gives the protein CASSEPGTDKFYYEQYF.

This clonotype was counted only a few times. The chain combines TRBV5-1 with TRBJ2-1; 8 positions agree with TRBD2. V lost 0 bases and J lost 11; bases outside the gene matches: 10. CDR3 size: 15 residues. The germline V gene encodes CDR1 SGHRS and CDR2 YFSETQ. The CDR3 DNA reads TGCGCCAGCAGCTTGGCCCTGTCTAGCGGGCCCCAGCAGTTCTTC. Amino acids: CASSLALSSGPQQFF.

The V and J genes are TRBV6-2 or TRBV6-3 and TRBJ2-7; the D is unclear. The CDR3 has 17 amino acids. Germline V gene sequence: CDR1 MNHEY, CDR2 SVGEGT. With 4 bases removed from V and 3 bases from J, the gap between germline ends came to 22 bases. DNA of the CDR3: TGTGCCAGCAGTTCCATTATAGGACGGCCTGCTCACTACGAGCAGTACTTC. It yields the protein CASSSIIGRPAHYEQYF.

Comments on this clonotype: A read error may account for a junction end that differs from germline. The DNA of the CDR3 is TGCGGTGCTAGAGTTGTCAGGGAAGAGACCCAGTACTTC. The encoded protein is CGARVVREETQYF. The chain combines TRBV20-1 with TRBJ2-5, with a weak D call TRBD1 (5 bases). There are 13 residues in the CDR3. Germline V CDR1 and CDR2: DFQATT, SNEGSKA (reference sequence).

The chain couples TRBV7-9 to TRBJ2-3; the D gene is possibly TRBD2 (6 bases). CDR3 length: 15 amino acids. The V end lost 5 bases, the J end lost 0 bases, and 12 bases lay between the germline ends. CDR1 and CDR2 (germline): SEHNR, FQNEAQ (reference sequence). Here the CDR3 reads CASSPGLTSTDTQYF. The CDR3 nucleotides read TGTGCCAGCAGCCCGGGACTGACTAGCACAGATACGCAGTATTTT.

This clonotype has a count of ten or more. V is TRBV10-3 and J is TRBJ2-3, with unresolved D. CDR1 is ENHRY and CDR2 is SYGVKD in the germline V gene. The length of the CDR3 is 15 residues. V dropped 2 bases and J dropped 4 bases, with 13 bases sitting between them. The DNA for the CDR3 is TGTGCCATCAGTGAGGACAAGGGTCACGCAGATACGCAGTATTTT. Amino acids: CAISEDKGHADTQYF.

This chain uses TRBV7-2 with TRBJ1-4; D gene unclear. CDR1 and CDR2 (germline): SGHTA, FQGNSA. Trimming shortened V by 5 bases and J by 7 bases, and 11 bases separated the two germline ends. This CDR3 is 13 amino acids long. The CDR3 loop is CASSPGPGEKLFF. DNA for the CDR3: TGTGCCAGCAGCCCTGGACCTGGTGAAAAACTGTTTTTT.

There are a few counts of this clonotype. The chain has TRBV12-3 or TRBV12-4 and TRBJ1-2; maybe TRBD1 (5 bases). Trimming took off 1 base at V and 7 bases at J, with 10 bases between the two ends. CDR3 size: 13 residues. The CDR3: CASSLGQGGGYTF. The CDR3 bases are TGTGCCAGCAGTTTAGGGCAGGGAGGTGGCTACACCTTC.

This clonotype was seen repeatedly, ten times or more. This chain uses TRBV7-6 with TRBJ1-1; a possible D gene is TRBD1 (6 bases). CDR3 length equals 14 residues. Trimming left V 5 bases short and J 4 bases short, with 14 bases between. In germline, CDR1 is SGHVS, CDR2 FNYEAQ. The chain's CDR3 is CASSPRGGGTEAFF. CDR3 nucleotides: TGTGCCAGCAGCCCCCGAGGGGGAGGCACTGAAGCTTTCTTT.

This clonotype has at least ten counts. V is TRBV4-1 and J is TRBJ2-2; no reliable D call. The CDR3 sequence is 16 residues long. Germline V gene sequence: CDR1 MGHRA, CDR2 YSYEKL. V lost 4 bases and J lost 3, with 15 bases in between. CDR3 sequence: CASSPSHRPDTGELFF. CDR3 DNA: TGCGCCAGCAGCCCCTCCCACAGACCGGACACCGGGGAGCTGTTTTTT.

This clonotype was seen ten or more times. The chain carries TRBV12-3 or TRBV12-4 and TRBJ1-5; D is unclear. Trimming took off 4 bases at V and 1 base at J, with 5 bases between the two ends. The length of the CDR3 is 13 residues. CDR3 region: CASSYASNQPQHF. The CDR3 DNA sequence: TGTGCCAGCAGTTATGCCAGCAATCAGCCCCAGCATTTT.